These 22 T cell receptor beta chains share one sample of origin, sequenced in a study of response to subunit inactivated influenza vaccine. TCRdb reanalysed the RT-PCR reads using MiXCR and keeps one entry per CDR3 protein. In the table there are under 200,000 distinct CDR3 sequences, approximately 11% of which are singletons. The specimen was non-naive T cells sorted from PBMCs, collected around seven weeks after vaccination. The origin of the receptors is a man in his fifties who received an inactivated influenza vaccine.

This clonotype was counted only a few times. The rearrangement uses TRBV6-5 and TRBJ1-1; D not resolved. Germline V gene lookup returns CDR1 MNHEY and CDR2 SVGAGI. Trimming pared 2 bases from V and 1 base from J, leaving 8 bases between. The CDR3 runs to 14 residues. Written as DNA, the CDR3 is TGTGCCAGCAGTTACGAACGGGGGAACACTGAAGCTTTCTTT. The encoded protein is CASSYERGNTEAFF.

This clonotype showed up many times. The V call is TRBV28, the J call TRBJ2-4, with D perhaps matching TRBD1 or TRBD2 (5 bases each). This CDR3 region has 14 residues. V lost 4 bases, J lost 1 base, and 8 bases lay in between. Germline V CDR1 and CDR2: MDHEN, SYDVKM. The DNA for the CDR3 is TGTGCCAGCAGTTCTGGGACGGCCAAAAACATTCAGTACTTC. Translated: CASSSGTAKNIQYF. The complete variable domain, with remaining parts taken from reference TRBV28 and TRBJ2-4, reads DVKVTQSSRYLVKRTGEKVFLECVQDMDHENMFWYRQDPGLGLRLIYFSYDVKMKEKGDIPEGYSVSREKKERFSLILESASTNQTSMYLCASSSGTAKNIQYFGAGTRLSVL.

The sample holds a few counts of this clonotype. The chain carries TRBV6-6 and TRBJ1-1; D call uncertain. The CDR3 totals 13 residues. The V end was cut by 6 bases, the J end by 3 bases, with 11 bases between. Per germline, CDR1 MNHNY and CDR2 SVGAGI (reference sequence). The CDR3 loop is CASSSMRDTEAFF. As DNA, the CDR3 is TGTGCCAGCAGCAGTATGAGGGACACTGAAGCTTTCTTT.

This clonotype has at least ten counts. The rearrangement links TRBV27 to TRBJ2-2; D possibly corresponds to TRBD1 (5 bases). V was pared by 6 bases and J by 1 base, with 9 bases between. From germline, CDR1 is MNHEY and CDR2 SMNVEV (reference sequence). The CDR3 sequence is 14 residues long. As DNA, the CDR3 is TGTGCCAGCAGGAACCAGGGGAACACCGGGGAGCTGTTTTTT. It encodes CASRNQGNTGELFF.

The V call is TRBV5-1, the J call TRBJ2-2, with D possibly matching TRBD1 (5 bases). The CDR3 is made up of 14 amino acids. Trimming shortened V by 2 bases and J by 7 bases, and 12 bases separated the two germline ends. Germline CDR1 and CDR2: SGHRS and YFSETQ. CDR3 protein: CASSLHGADGELFF. The DNA of the CDR3 is TGCGCCAGCAGCTTACATGGGGCCGACGGGGAGCTGTTTTTT.

This clonotype was seen only a few times. This CDR3 reads CASSREGTSGVVQGETQYF. CDR3 in DNA: TGCGCCAGCAGCCGAGAAGGGACTAGCGGGGTCGTCCAGGGGGAGACCCAGTACTTC. The chain joins TRBV4-1 to TRBJ2-5; 13 bases agree with TRBD2. The CDR3 covers 19 residues. Looked up from germline, CDR1 is MGHRA and CDR2 is YSYEKL. J was trimmed by 5 bases and V by 4 bases; bases with no gene match: 16.

The chain carries TRBV3-1 and TRBJ1-1; D gene uncertain. The length of the CDR3 is 13 residues. The ends were cut back, 1 base at V and 4 bases at J, with 7 bases in the middle. Per germline, CDR1 LGHDT and CDR2 YNNKEL (reference sequence). CDR3 DNA: TGTGCCAGCAGCCAAGCGCTGGGCACTGAAGCTTTCTTT. Its protein product is CASSQALGTEAFF.

The rearrangement links TRBV20-1 to TRBJ2-3; 9 bases are shared with TRBD2. Germline lookup yields CDR1 DFQATT and CDR2 SNEGSKA (reference sequence). After removal of 3 bases from V and 2 bases from J, the junction contained 6 bases not matched to a gene. CDR3 size: 15 residues. CDR3 amino acids: CSASSSGVNTDTQYF. As DNA, the CDR3 is TGCAGTGCTAGTTCTAGCGGGGTGAACACAGATACGCAGTATTTT.

This clonotype came up many times. The rearrangement uses TRBV4-2 and TRBJ2-1, with 10 bases identical to TRBD1. This CDR3 has 16 amino acids. CDR1 and CDR2 from the germline V gene are LGHNA and YNFKEQ. J gave up 3 bases and V 0 bases, and 2 bases lay outside the gene matches. Written as DNA, the CDR3 is TGTGCCAGCAGCCAAGAAGGGACAGGGGTCTACAATGAGCAGTTCTTC. The encoded protein is CASSQEGTGVYNEQFF.

This clonotype has a handful of counts. The J gene is TRBJ2-1, the V gene TRBV6-1; 9 nucleotides agree with TRBD2. CDR1 and CDR2 from the germline V gene are MNHNS and SASEGT. V trimming: 6 bases; J trimming: 6 bases; junction bases outside the gene matches: 6. The CDR3 contains 14 residues. CDR3 in amino acids: CASRGASGINEQFF. CDR3 nucleotides: TGTGCCAGCAGGGGTGCTAGCGGGATCAATGAGCAGTTCTTC.

This clonotype turned up a few times. The V and J genes are TRBV28 and TRBJ2-4; 13 bases align to TRBD2. Germline CDR1 MDHEN, CDR2 SYDVKM. The CDR3 sequence is 15 residues long. Trimming at V came to 1 base and at J to 8 bases, leaving 2 bases not matched to a gene. The CDR3 protein is CASSLLGLAGYIQYF. Written as DNA, the CDR3 is TGTGCCAGCAGTTTATTGGGACTAGCGGGATACATTCAGTACTTC. Full variable domain (remainder filled in from reference TRBV28 and TRBJ2-4): DVKVTQSSRYLVKRTGEKVFLECVQDMDHENMFWYRQDPGLGLRLIYFSYDVKMKEKGDIPEGYSVSREKKERFSLILESASTNQTSMYLCASSLLGLAGYIQYFGAGTRLSVL.

The chain uses TRBV14 and TRBJ2-7, with 8 bases lining up with TRBD2. Germline V gene sequence: CDR1 SGHDN, CDR2 FVKESK. Trimming at V came to 9 bases and at J to 6 bases, leaving 10 bases not matched to a gene. The CDR3 loop spans 13 amino acids. This chain's CDR3 is CASNRGGTGEQYF. The CDR3 DNA is TGTGCCAGTAACCGGGGGGGGACGGGCGAGCAGTACTTC.

The chain has TRBV24-1 and TRBJ2-1; 14 bases are shared with TRBD2. V was pared by 4 bases and J by 7 bases, with 8 bases of the junction left unmatched. The germline CDR1 and CDR2 sequences are KGHDR and SFDVKD. The CDR3 is 17 amino acids. The CDR3 DNA reads TGTGCCACCAGTGACCGCTCCGGGACTAGCGGGGGTAATGAGCAGTTCTTC. Its translation: CATSDRSGTSGGNEQFF.

This clonotype was seen only a few times. This chain joins TRBV11-1 and TRBJ2-7; D call uncertain. Looked up from germline, CDR1 is SGHAT and CDR2 is FQDESV (reference sequence). The V and J ends lost 5 bases and 1 base respectively, with 9 bases between them. The CDR3 contains 13 residues. The chain's CDR3 is CASSKFRSYEQYF. CDR3 DNA sequence: TGTGCCAGCAGCAAATTCCGGTCCTACGAGCAGTACTTC.

Ten or more counts support this clonotype. The genes are TRBV7-9 and TRBJ2-5; 10 nucleotides agree with TRBD1. The trim removed 4 bases at V and 1 base at J, leaving 0 bases unmatched. This CDR3 contains 14 residues. Germline V lookup: CDR1 SEHNR, CDR2 FQNEAQ (reference sequence). CDR3 loop: CASSWTGGQETQYF. CDR3 DNA: TGTGCCAGCAGCTGGACAGGGGGCCAAGAGACCCAGTACTTC.

This clonotype was counted between two and nine times. This chain joins TRBV11-1 and TRBJ1-1; D gene uncertain. CDR3 size: 19 residues. With 5 bases removed from V and 0 bases from J, the gap between germline ends came to 25 bases. The germline V gene has CDR1 SGHAT and CDR2 FQDESV (reference sequence). The CDR3: CASSHPRLRTFTLNTEAFF. The CDR3 DNA sequence: TGTGCCAGCAGCCACCCTAGATTGAGGACCTTCACTTTGAACACTGAAGCTTTCTTT.

Turning to this clonotype: A much larger clone differs by one base, so this may be a read error. The chain combines TRBV5-6 with TRBJ2-2; D remains unclear. This CDR3 spans 15 amino acids. Germline lookup yields CDR1 SGHDT and CDR2 YYEEEE. With 2 bases removed from V and 3 bases from J, the gap between germline ends came to 11 bases. DNA for the CDR3: TGTGCCAGCAGCTTTTCGGAGTGGGACACCGGGGAGCTGTTTTTT. Residues: CASSFSEWDTGELFF.

This clonotype was seen more than once but under ten times. J is TRBJ2-6 and V is TRBV30, with TRBD1 matching 9 bases. With V trimmed by 5 bases and J by 2 bases, 4 bases remained unmatched. The CDR3 extends over 15 amino acids. Germline-derived CDR1 and CDR2 are GTSNPN and SVGIG (reference sequence). The CDR3 here is CAWGTGYTGANVLTF. The CDR3, as DNA: TGTGCCTGGGGGACAGGGTATACTGGGGCCAACGTCCTGACTTTC.

This clonotype was detected many times. The V call is TRBV29-1, the J call TRBJ2-7; TRBD1 agrees at 10 bases. Germline CDR1 is SQVTM and CDR2 is ANQGSEA. The CDR3 is 15 residues long. The junction had 14 bases not matched to a gene; V was cut back by 5 bases and J by 7 bases. CDR3 nucleotides: TGCAGCGTTTGTGAGGGGACAGGGGTTCTTGTTGAGCAGTACTTC. The encoded protein is CSVCEGTGVLVEQYF.

V usage is TRBV6-6 and J usage is TRBJ1-6; D unresolved. With 3 bases removed from V and 8 bases from J, the gap between germline ends came to 5 bases. Germline values: CDR1 MNHNY, CDR2 SVGAGI (reference sequence). This CDR3 contains 12 residues. The CDR3 sequence: CASSYWDSPLHF. The CDR3 bases are TGTGCCAGCAGTTATTGGGATTCACCCCTCCACTTT.

This clonotype has a handful of counts. The chain combines TRBV14 with TRBJ2-4; D is unresolved. V was shortened by 1 base and J by 4 bases, with 2 bases between the two germline ends. The CDR3 runs 12 residues. CDR1 and CDR2 from the germline V gene are SGHDN and FVKESK. CDR3 protein: CASSQVKNIQYF. The DNA of the CDR3 is TGTGCCAGCAGCCAAGTGAAAAACATTCAGTACTTC.

This chain connects TRBV2 to TRBJ1-5; 8 bases align to TRBD1. V trimming: 2 bases; J trimming: 10 bases; junction bases outside the gene matches: 10. The CDR3 sequence is 15 residues long. CDR1 and CDR2 (germline): SNHLY, FYNNEI. The CDR3 nucleotides are TGTGCCAGCAGTGAAACTTCGACAGGGGCTCTCCCCCAGCATTTT. Its protein product is CASSETSTGALPQHF. The variable domain in full, with the rest retrieved from reference TRBV2 and TRBJ1-5, is EPEVTQTPSHQVTQMGQEVILRCVPISNHLYFYWYRQILGQKVEFLVSFYNNEISEKSEIFDDQFSVERPDGSNFTLKIRSTKLEDSAMYFCASSETSTGALPQHFGDGTRLSIL.